This T cell receptor (beta chain) was identified in a study of OX40 agonist ivuxolimab in advanced cancers. Overall study context: Intravenous ivuxolimab was administered to patients every 2 weeks at 0.01 to 10 mg/kg.

The ends lost 4 bases at V and 6 bases at J; junction bases unmatched: 10. Germline CDR1 reads ENHRY; CDR2 reads SYGVKD. The CDR3 is 16 amino acids. Data came from immunoSEQ multiplex PCR; TCRdb stores just in-frame clones and leaves some out. Found here are 90,000 to 150,000 clones, roughly nine tenths of them singletons; the top ten hold 0.55%. The sequence came from an adult with an advanced solid tumor such as melanoma, head and neck, liver or kidney cancer. V is TRBV10-3 and J is TRBJ2-1, with TRBD2 matching over 9 bases. The sample consisted of CD4+ or CD8+ T cells sorted from blood, taken in a trial of the OX40 agonist ivuxolimab. Written as DNA, the CDR3 is TGTGCCATCAGTGCGACTGGCGGGGGGGCCGGCAATGAGCAGTTCTTC. This translates into CAISATGGGAGNEQFF.